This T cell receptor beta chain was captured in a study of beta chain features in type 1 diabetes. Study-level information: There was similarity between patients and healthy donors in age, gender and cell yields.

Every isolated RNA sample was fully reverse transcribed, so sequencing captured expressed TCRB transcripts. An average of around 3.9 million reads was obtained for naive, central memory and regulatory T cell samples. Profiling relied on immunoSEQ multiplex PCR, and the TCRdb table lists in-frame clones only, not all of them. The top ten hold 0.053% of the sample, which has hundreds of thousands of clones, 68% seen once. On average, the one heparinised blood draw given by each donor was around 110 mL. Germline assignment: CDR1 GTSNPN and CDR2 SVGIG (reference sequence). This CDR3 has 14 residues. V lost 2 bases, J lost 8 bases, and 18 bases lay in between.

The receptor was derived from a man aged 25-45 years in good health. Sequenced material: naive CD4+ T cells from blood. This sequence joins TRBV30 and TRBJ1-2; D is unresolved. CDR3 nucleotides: TGTGCCTGGAGTCTCGTCCAGGCCGCTAAAGGCTACACCTTC. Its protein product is CAWSLVQAAKGYTF.